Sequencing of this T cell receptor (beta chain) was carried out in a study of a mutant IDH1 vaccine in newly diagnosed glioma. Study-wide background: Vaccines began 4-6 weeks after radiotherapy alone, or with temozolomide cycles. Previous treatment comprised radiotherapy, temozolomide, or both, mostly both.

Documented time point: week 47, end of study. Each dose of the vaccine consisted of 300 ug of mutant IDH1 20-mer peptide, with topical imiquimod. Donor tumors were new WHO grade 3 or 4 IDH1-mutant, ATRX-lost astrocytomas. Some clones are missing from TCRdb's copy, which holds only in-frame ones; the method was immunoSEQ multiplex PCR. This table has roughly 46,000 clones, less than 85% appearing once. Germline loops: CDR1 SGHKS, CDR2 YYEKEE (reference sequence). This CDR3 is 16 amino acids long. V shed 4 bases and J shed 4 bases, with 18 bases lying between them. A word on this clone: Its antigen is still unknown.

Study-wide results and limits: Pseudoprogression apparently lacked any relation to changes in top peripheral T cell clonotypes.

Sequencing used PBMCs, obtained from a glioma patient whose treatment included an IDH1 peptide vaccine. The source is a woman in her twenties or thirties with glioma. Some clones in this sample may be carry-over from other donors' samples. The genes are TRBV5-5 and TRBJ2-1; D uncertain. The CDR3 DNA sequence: TGTGCCAGCAGCCCCGGATCAATTGAGCCATACAATGAGCAGTTCTTC. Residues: CASSPGSIEPYNEQFF. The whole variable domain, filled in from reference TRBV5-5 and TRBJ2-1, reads DAGVTQSPTHLIKTRGQQVTLRCSPISGHKSVSWYQQVLGQGPQFIFQYYEKEERGRGNFPDRFSARQFPNYSSELNVNALLLGDSALYLCASSPGSIEPYNEQFFGPGTRLTVL.